One sample yielded the 10 T cell receptor beta chains listed below, sequenced in a study of cytomegalovirus exposure and HLA in healthy donors (TCRdb year 2017). The library was made by the immunoSEQ multiplex PCR assay. TCRdb obtained this table from immuneACCESS and retained in-frame rearrangements with V and J assigned. These tables miss some clones; where compared with another copy, unresolved V genes account for less than half of the shortfall, and the remainder is unexplained. The sample includes roughly 250,000 clones, with around 90% observed a single time. Of the sample, 0.35% to 0.45% is held by the ten largest clones. The sequencing sample was made of PBMCs. The receptors were sampled from a woman aged 18-35 years in good health and CMV-seronegative.

This clone has only one observation. The chain carries TRBV7-2 and TRBJ2-7; a possible D gene is TRBD1 (5 bases). Germline CDR1 reads SGHTA; CDR2 reads FQGNSA. V lost 0 bases and J lost 2, with 8 bases in between. This CDR3 contains 14 residues. The CDR3 nucleotides read TGTGCCAGCAGCTTAGCTGGCAGGGCCTACGAGCAGTACTTC. Encoded protein: CASSLAGRAYEQYF.

The chain is built from TRBV28 and TRBJ2-5; maybe TRBD1 (6 bases). The CDR3 has 17 amino acids. V lost 4 bases to trimming and J lost 5 bases, with 23 bases between them. The V gene's germline CDR1 is MDHEN and CDR2 SYDVKM. Here the CDR3 DNA reads TGTGCCAGCAGTTCCACCCCCGGCAGGGGCCCCTCGGAGACCCAGTACTTC. This codes for CASSSTPGRGPSETQYF.

The J gene is TRBJ1-1, the V gene TRBV13; D gene uncertain. Germline loops: CDR1 PRHDT, CDR2 FYEKMQ (reference sequence). CDR3 size: 15 residues. Deletions cut 0 bases from V and 1 base from J, with 9 bases between. The CDR3 here is CASSLGWRANTEAFF. CDR3 coding DNA: TGTGCCAGCAGCTTAGGGTGGAGGGCGAACACTGAAGCTTTCTTT.

The rearrangement joins TRBV10-3 to TRBJ1-6, with TRBD1 as a possible D gene (5 bases). Trimming left V 8 bases short and J 9 bases short, with 17 bases between. The V gene's germline CDR1 is ENHRY and CDR2 SYGVKD. CDR3 size: 14 residues. CDR3 sequence: CAIGGASEGSPLHF. The CDR3 nucleotides read TGTGCCATCGGCGGGGCTTCCGAGGGTTCACCCCTCCACTTT.

In its sample, this clone was seen a few times. This chain uses TRBV6-1 with TRBJ1-5; D gene ambiguous. The germline V gene has CDR1 MNHNS and CDR2 SASEGT. The V and J ends lost 4 bases and 4 bases respectively, with 5 bases between them. The CDR3 has 12 residues. The CDR3 sequence is CASSVYNQPQHF. DNA for the CDR3: TGTGCCAGCAGTGTTTATAATCAGCCCCAGCATTTT.

This chain connects TRBV5-8 to TRBJ2-1; D might be TRBD2 (5 bases). The germline V gene encodes CDR1 SGHTS and CDR2 YDEGEE. The V and J ends lost 4 bases and 1 base respectively, with 18 bases between them. The CDR3 length is 17 residues. The CDR3 spells CASSAILLGGSYNEQFF. The CDR3 DNA is TGTGCCAGCAGCGCGATTTTACTAGGCGGGTCCTACAATGAGCAGTTCTTC.

The chain recombines TRBV5-6 with TRBJ1-2; unclear D gene. This CDR3 contains 13 residues. Deletions cut 4 bases from V and 9 bases from J, with 16 bases between. The V gene's germline CDR1 is SGHDT and CDR2 YYEEEE. Here the CDR3 reads CASSPVLGGSYTF. The DNA of the CDR3 is TGTGCCAGCAGCCCCGTACTCGGAGGGAGCTACACCTTC.

The V gene is TRBV27, the J gene TRBJ2-3, with D unclear. This CDR3 has 13 residues. The V end was cut by 5 bases, the J end by 4 bases, with 10 bases between. CDR1 and CDR2 from the germline V gene are MNHEY and SMNVEV (reference sequence). The CDR3: CASSEYRADTQYF. The CDR3 DNA reads as TGTGCCAGCAGTGAATATCGGGCAGATACGCAGTATTTT.

In DNA form, the CDR3 reads TGTGCCAGCAGCCCGGGGGGCGGGGCCTACAATGAGCAGTTCTTC. Its translation: CASSPGGGAYNEQFF. The rearrangement joins TRBV7-3 to TRBJ2-1, with D tentatively TRBD2 (7 bases). CDR1 SGHTA and CDR2 FQGTGA come from the germline V gene. The CDR3 contains 15 residues. With 5 bases removed from V and 2 bases from J, the gap between germline ends came to 13 bases.

The table lists this clone with a count of one. The genes are TRBV9 and TRBJ2-7; 9 bases are a match to TRBD1. The J segment lost 5 bases and the V segment lost 0 bases, leaving 9 bases of the junction unmatched. Germline-derived CDR1 and CDR2 are SGDLS and YYNGEE. The length of the CDR3 is 16 residues. CDR3 region: CASSVEKQGALDEQYV. In DNA, the CDR3 is TGTGCCAGCAGCGTAGAGAAACAGGGGGCATTGGACGAGCAGTACGTC.